This is a list of T cell receptor beta chains from one sample in a study of blood T cell repertoires in COVID-19. Assay used: immunoSEQ multiplex PCR; TCRdb lists only in-frame clones, some missing. The repertoire holds roughly 82,000 clones, with around four fifths as singletons. Sequencing was performed on peripheral blood. These receptors all come from a woman in her sixties with acute or convalescent COVID-19. Both conserved end residues are part of each CDR3. The order of the fields is V gene, clone size, D gene, J gene, CDR3 protein, CDR3 DNA. A D gene is named only where the DNA matches it firmly. Some rows mark clone size as missing; the rest say once, few, many or name a class of expanded clone.

V: TRBV19; size: .; D: TRBD1; J: TRBJ1-4; CDR3: CASTDRGTPANEKLFF; DNA: TGTGCCAGTACCGACAGGGGGACTCCAGCTAATGAAAAACTGTTTTTT
V: TRBV30; size: .; D: .; J: TRBJ2-4; CDR3: CAWSGDTKNIQYF; DNA: TGTGCCTGGAGTGGAGATACCAAAAACATTCAGTACTTC
V: TRBV3-1/TRBV3-2; size: .; D: .; J: TRBJ2-2; CDR3: CASGGTTGELFF; DNA: TGTGCCAGCGGCGGGACGACCGGGGAGCTGTTTTTT
V: TRBV5-1; size: few; D: .; J: TRBJ1-2; CDR3: CASSLAQAYGYTF; DNA: TGCGCCAGCAGCTTGGCACAGGCGTATGGCTACACCTTC
V: TRBV5-1; size: .; D: TRBD2; J: TRBJ2-1; CDR3: CASSGLASYNEQFF; DNA: TGCGCCAGCTCGGGACTAGCGAGCTACAATGAGCAGTTCTTC
V: TRBV7-2; size: .; D: TRBD2; J: TRBJ2-3; CDR3: CATILGAGTDTQYF; DNA: TGTGCCACCATCTTGGGAGCGGGGACAGATACGCAGTATTTT
V: TRBV30; size: .; D: .; J: TRBJ1-5; CDR3: CAWSEGFSNQPQHF; DNA: TGTGCCTGGAGCGAGGGATTTAGCAATCAGCCCCAGCATTTT
V: TRBV6-6; size: .; D: TRBD2; J: TRBJ2-1; CDR3: CASRRLAGNGGSYNEQFF; DNA: TGTGCCAGCAGGCGACTAGCGGGAAACGGTGGATCCTACAATGAGCAGTTCTTC
V: TRBV7-9; size: .; D: .; J: TRBJ2-3; CDR3: CASSLGTRVFTDTQYF; DNA: TGTGCCAGCAGCTTAGGGACAAGGGTCTTCACAGATACGCAGTATTTT
V: TRBV9; size: .; D: .; J: TRBJ2-6; CDR3: CASSVGSLGANVLTF; DNA: TGTGCCAGCAGCGTAGGCTCACTTGGGGCCAACGTCCTGACTTTC
V: TRBV13; size: .; D: TRBD2; J: TRBJ2-5; CDR3: CASSLRLAGGPVGETQYF; DNA: TGTGCCAGCAGCTTACGACTAGCGGGGGGGCCAGTTGGAGAGACCCAGTACTTC
V: TRBV6-5; size: .; D: .; J: TRBJ2-1; CDR3: CASSYVKTQYNEQFF; DNA: TGTGCCAGCAGTTACGTCAAAACACAGTACAATGAGCAGTTCTTC
V: TRBV3-1/TRBV3-2; size: once; D: TRBD2; J: TRBJ2-1; CDR3: CASSPVAGGSYNEQFF; DNA: TGTGCCAGCAGCCCCGTAGCGGGAGGGTCCTACAATGAGCAGTTCTTC
V: TRBV7-2; size: .; D: .; J: TRBJ2-7; CDR3: CASSLGGTYSYEQYF; DNA: TGTGCCAGCAGCTTAGGTGGGACATATTCCTACGAGCAGTACTTC
V: TRBV5-1; size: .; D: TRBD2; J: TRBJ2-5; CDR3: CASSLEPSGSETQYF; DNA: TGCGCCAGCAGCTTGGAGCCTAGCGGGAGTGAGACCCAGTACTTC
V: TRBV2; size: once; D: TRBD1; J: TRBJ1-1; CDR3: CASEGDSRLAFF; DNA: TGTGCCAGCGAAGGGGACAGCCGTTTAGCTTTCTTT
V: TRBV27; size: .; D: .; J: TRBJ1-4; CDR3: CASSSPPGGTNEKLFF; DNA: TGTGCCAGCAGTTCCCCCCCGGGGGGAACTAATGAAAAACTGTTTTTT
V: TRBV5-1; size: .; D: .; J: TRBJ2-2; CDR3: CASRFATDKVNTGELFF; DNA: TGCGCCAGCCGATTCGCGACAGACAAAGTTAACACCGGGGAGCTGTTTTTT
V: TRBV12-3/TRBV12-4; size: .; D: TRBD1; J: TRBJ1-2; CDR3: CASSLRDRGGYTF; DNA: TGTGCCAGCAGTTTACGGGACAGGGGCGGCTACACCTTC
V: TRBV7-2; size: once; D: .; J: TRBJ2-5; CDR3: CASSLSSREQQTQYF; DNA: TGTGCCAGCAGCTTATCTTCGAGGGAGCAGCAGACCCAGTACTTC
V: TRBV5-8; size: .; D: .; J: TRBJ1-1; CDR3: CASSLVQGRTEAFF; DNA: TGTGCCAGCAGCTTGGTTCAGGGAAGGACTGAAGCTTTCTTT
V: TRBV7-9; size: .; D: TRBD1; J: TRBJ1-2; CDR3: CASSGTGSSYTF; DNA: TGTGCCAGCAGCGGGACAGGGAGTAGCTACACCTTC
V: TRBV11-2; size: .; D: TRBD1; J: TRBJ2-5; CDR3: CASSFQQGAMETQYF; DNA: TGTGCCAGCAGCTTTCAACAGGGGGCTATGGAGACCCAGTACTTC
V: TRBV5-4; size: .; D: .; J: TRBJ2-7; CDR3: CASKYLDSYEQYF; DNA: TGTGCCAGCAAGTACCTGGACAGCTACGAGCAGTACTTC
V: TRBV27; size: .; D: TRBD1; J: TRBJ2-3; CDR3: CASSLQGAGDTQYF; DNA: TGTGCCAGCAGTTTACAGGGGGCAGGTGATACGCAGTATTTT
V: TRBV7-2; size: .; D: TRBD2; J: TRBJ2-5; CDR3: CASSQAAGGETQYF; DNA: TGTGCCAGCAGCCAGGCAGCGGGAGGAGAGACCCAGTACTTC
V: TRBV28; size: .; D: TRBD2; J: TRBJ2-3; CDR3: CASSLSGLGGPTQYF; DNA: TGTGCCAGCAGTTTATCGGGACTAGGGGGACCTACGCAGTATTTT
V: TRBV10-3; size: .; D: .; J: TRBJ2-1; CDR3: CAISGASIHEQFF; DNA: TGTGCCATCAGTGGGGCTAGCATCCATGAGCAGTTCTTC
V: TRBV12-3/TRBV12-4; size: .; D: .; J: TRBJ1-2; CDR3: CASTRQGSGYTF; DNA: TGTGCCAGCACCCGGCAGGGGAGTGGCTACACCTTC
V: TRBV25-1; size: .; D: .; J: TRBJ1-2; CDR3: CASSEAWGLEGYTF; DNA: TGTGCCAGCAGTGAGGCGTGGGGCCTTGAGGGCTACACCTTC
V: TRBV6-5; size: .; D: .; J: TRBJ1-6; CDR3: CASSYSLLDSPLHF; DNA: TGTGCCAGCAGTTACTCCCTATTGGATTCACCCCTCCACTTT
V: TRBV7-2; size: .; D: .; J: TRBJ1-4; CDR3: CASSSTLTGLVEKLFF; DNA: TGTGCCAGCAGCTCCACCCTGACAGGACTGGTTGAAAAACTGTTTTTT
V: TRBV5-6; size: .; D: TRBD1; J: TRBJ1-4; CDR3: CASSTAIQGDEKLFF; DNA: TGTGCCAGCAGTACCGCCATACAGGGGGATGAAAAACTGTTTTTT
V: TRBV5-1; size: .; D: .; J: TRBJ1-3; CDR3: CASSLGGQPAVYF; DNA: TGCGCCAGCAGCTTGGGCGGGCAACCGGCCGTATATTTT
V: TRBV7-8; size: .; D: .; J: TRBJ1-4; CDR3: CASSFRAAGSVSNEKLFF; DNA: TGTGCCAGCAGCTTCCGGGCAGCGGGCTCAGTGTCAAATGAAAAACTGTTTTTT
V: TRBV7-6; size: once; D: .; J: TRBJ1-1; CDR3: CASSFRFDTEAFF; DNA: TGTGCCAGCAGCTTTCGGTTTGACACTGAAGCTTTCTTT
V: TRBV5-1; size: .; D: TRBD1; J: TRBJ1-1; CDR3: CASSSRPGTGRLVTEAFF; DNA: TGCGCCAGCAGCTCACGTCCCGGGACAGGGAGGTTAGTCACTGAAGCTTTCTTT
V: TRBV5-1; size: .; D: TRBD2; J: TRBJ2-2; CDR3: CASSSKLAGVGTGELFF; DNA: TGCGCCAGCAGCTCAAAGCTAGCGGGAGTGGGAACCGGGGAGCTGTTTTTT
V: TRBV2; size: .; D: TRBD2; J: TRBJ2-2; CDR3: CASSEGPSRLAPALFF; DNA: TGTGCCAGCAGTGAAGGGCCCTCCCGACTAGCCCCCGCACTGTTTTTT
V: TRBV9; size: .; D: TRBD2; J: TRBJ2-3; CDR3: CASSVSGGYADTQYF; DNA: TGTGCCAGCAGCGTTAGCGGGGGGTACGCAGATACGCAGTATTTT
V: TRBV5-4; size: .; D: .; J: TRBJ2-7; CDR3: CASSLWSGNAYEQYF; DNA: TGTGCCAGCAGCTTGTGGTCGGGGAACGCCTACGAGCAGTACTTC
V: TRBV30; size: .; D: .; J: TRBJ1-1; CDR3: CAWSRGDRHTEAFF; DNA: TGTGCCTGGAGTCGGGGGGATCGGCACACTGAAGCTTTCTTT
V: TRBV7-6; size: .; D: TRBD1; J: TRBJ2-7; CDR3: CASSLDEGQVLYEQYF; DNA: TGTGCCAGCTCTTTAGACGAAGGACAGGTACTATACGAGCAGTACTTC
V: TRBV4-2; size: .; D: TRBD1; J: TRBJ1-2; CDR3: CASSQNFGGQGESYGYTF; DNA: TGTGCCAGCAGCCAAAATTTTGGGGGACAGGGGGAAAGCTATGGCTACACCTTC
V: TRBV29-1; size: .; D: TRBD2; J: TRBJ2-3; CDR3: CSVGGWGSGRTDTQYF; DNA: TGCAGCGTTGGGGGGTGGGGATCCGGGAGGACAGATACGCAGTATTTT
V: TRBV4-3; size: .; D: .; J: TRBJ2-7; CDR3: CASSQEFAANPYEQYF; DNA: TGCGCCAGCAGCCAAGAATTTGCAGCGAACCCCTACGAGCAGTACTTC
V: TRBV5-1; size: .; D: TRBD1; J: TRBJ2-1; CDR3: CASSLGGQGSVDEQFF; DNA: TGCGCCAGCAGCTTGGGGGGACAGGGGTCGGTGGATGAGCAGTTCTTC
V: TRBV28; size: .; D: .; J: TRBJ2-1; CDR3: CASTPGPGRAGDEQFF; DNA: TGTGCCAGCACTCCGGGTCCGGGACGGGCAGGGGATGAGCAGTTCTTC
V: TRBV29-1; size: .; D: .; J: TRBJ1-2; CDR3: CSVEDHQGHGYTF; DNA: TGCAGCGTTGAAGATCACCAGGGCCATGGCTACACCTTC
V: TRBV5-1; size: .; D: .; J: TRBJ2-1; CDR3: CASSLYGVSSYNEQFF; DNA: TGCGCCAGCAGCTTGTACGGGGTAAGCTCCTACAATGAGCAGTTCTTC
V: TRBV11-2; size: once; D: TRBD1; J: TRBJ1-1; CDR3: CASSLVRTGPGSEAFF; DNA: TGTGCCAGCAGCTTAGTTCGGACAGGGCCAGGGTCTGAAGCTTTCTTT
V: TRBV3-1/TRBV3-2; size: .; D: .; J: TRBJ1-1; CDR3: CASSQVFPVAEAFF; DNA: TGTGCCAGCAGCCAAGTCTTCCCGGTCGCTGAAGCTTTCTTT
V: TRBV30; size: few; D: TRBD1; J: TRBJ1-1; CDR3: CAWSVGQGLGNTEAFF; DNA: TGTGCCTGGAGTGTAGGACAGGGGCTGGGCAACACTGAAGCTTTCTTT
V: TRBV5-6; size: few; D: .; J: TRBJ1-3; CDR3: CASRGNGNTIYF; DNA: TGTGCCAGTAGGGGGAACGGAAACACCATATATTTT
V: TRBV5-6; size: .; D: TRBD1; J: TRBJ1-1; CDR3: CASSGQGASEAFF; DNA: TGTGCCAGCAGCGGACAGGGGGCAAGTGAAGCTTTCTTT
V: TRBV5-1; size: .; D: TRBD1; J: TRBJ1-2; CDR3: CASSSLPGTGNGYTF; DNA: TGCGCCAGCAGCTCTCTTCCCGGGACAGGGAATGGCTACACCTTC
V: TRBV11-2; size: .; D: TRBD2; J: TRBJ2-7; CDR3: CASSSSSGRTYEQYF; DNA: TGTGCCAGCAGCTCCTCCAGCGGGAGAACGTACGAGCAGTACTTC
V: TRBV5-5; size: .; D: .; J: TRBJ2-7; CDR3: CASSLGAGASSYEQYF; DNA: TGTGCCAGCAGCTTGGGGGCGGGCGCCAGCTCCTACGAGCAGTACTTC
V: TRBV7-9; size: once; D: TRBD1; J: TRBJ2-1; CDR3: CASSPYRGRGHNEQFF; DNA: TGTGCCAGCAGCCCATACAGGGGGCGCGGCCACAATGAGCAGTTCTTC
V: TRBV4-1; size: .; D: TRBD1; J: TRBJ2-1; CDR3: CASSQDGTAQFF; DNA: TGCGCCAGCAGCCAAGATGGGACAGCCCAGTTCTTC